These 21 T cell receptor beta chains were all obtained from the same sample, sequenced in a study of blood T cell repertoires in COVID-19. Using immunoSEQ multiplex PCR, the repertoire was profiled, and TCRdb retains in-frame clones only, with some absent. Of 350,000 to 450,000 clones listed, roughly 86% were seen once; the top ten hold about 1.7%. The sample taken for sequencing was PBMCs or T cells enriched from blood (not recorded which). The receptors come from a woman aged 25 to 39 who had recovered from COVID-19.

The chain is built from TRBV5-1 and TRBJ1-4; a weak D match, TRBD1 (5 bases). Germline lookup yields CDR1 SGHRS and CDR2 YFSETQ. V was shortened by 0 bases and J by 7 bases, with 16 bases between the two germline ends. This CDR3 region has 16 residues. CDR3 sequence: CASSLAAGQRVEKLFF. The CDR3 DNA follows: TGCGCCAGCAGCTTGGCGGCAGGACAACGGGTTGAAAAACTGTTTTTT.

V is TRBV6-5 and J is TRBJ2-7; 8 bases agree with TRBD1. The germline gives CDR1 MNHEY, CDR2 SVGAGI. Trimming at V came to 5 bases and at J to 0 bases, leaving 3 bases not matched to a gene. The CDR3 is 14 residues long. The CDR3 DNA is TGTGCCAGCAGTCCGGACAGGGCCTCCTACGAGCAGTACTTC. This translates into CASSPDRASYEQYF.

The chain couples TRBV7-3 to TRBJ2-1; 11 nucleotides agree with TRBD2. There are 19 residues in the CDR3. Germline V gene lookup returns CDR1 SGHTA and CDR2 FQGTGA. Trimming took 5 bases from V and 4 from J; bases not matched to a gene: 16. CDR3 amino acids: CASSIDRARRLAGYNEQFF. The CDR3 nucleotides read TGTGCCAGCAGCATCGACAGGGCTCGCCGACTAGCGGGATACAATGAGCAGTTCTTC.

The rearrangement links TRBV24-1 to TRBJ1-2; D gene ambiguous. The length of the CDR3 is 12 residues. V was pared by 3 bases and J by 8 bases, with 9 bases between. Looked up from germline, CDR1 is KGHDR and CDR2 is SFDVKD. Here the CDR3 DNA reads TGTGCCACCAGTGATGGTGATGGCGGCTACACCTTC. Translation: CATSDGDGGYTF.

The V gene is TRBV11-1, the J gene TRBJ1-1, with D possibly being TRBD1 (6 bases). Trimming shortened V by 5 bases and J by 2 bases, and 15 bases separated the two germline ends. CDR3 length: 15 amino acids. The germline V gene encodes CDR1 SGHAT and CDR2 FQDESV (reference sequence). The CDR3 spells CASSLVGRGNTEAFF. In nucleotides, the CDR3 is TGTGCCAGCAGCCTAGTAGGCAGGGGAAACACTGAAGCTTTCTTT.

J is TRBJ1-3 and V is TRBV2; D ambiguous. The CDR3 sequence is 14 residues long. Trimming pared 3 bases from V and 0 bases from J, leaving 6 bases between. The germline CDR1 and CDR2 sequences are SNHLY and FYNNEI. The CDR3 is CASSDRSSGNTIYF. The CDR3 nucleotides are TGTGCCAGCAGTGATCGGTCCTCTGGAAACACCATATATTTT.

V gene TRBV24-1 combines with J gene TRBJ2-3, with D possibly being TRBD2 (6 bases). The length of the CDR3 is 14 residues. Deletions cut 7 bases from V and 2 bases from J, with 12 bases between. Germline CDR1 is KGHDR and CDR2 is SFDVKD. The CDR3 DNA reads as TGTGCCACCAGCGGGACTTCGTACACAGATACGCAGTATTTT. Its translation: CATSGTSYTDTQYF.

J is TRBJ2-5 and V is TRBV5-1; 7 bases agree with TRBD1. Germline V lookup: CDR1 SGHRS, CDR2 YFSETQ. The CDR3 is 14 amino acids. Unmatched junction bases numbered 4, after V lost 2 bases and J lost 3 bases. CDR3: CASSLQGREETQYF. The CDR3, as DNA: TGCGCCAGCAGCTTACAGGGGCGGGAAGAGACCCAGTACTTC.

The CDR3 nucleotides are TGTGCCAGCAGCTTAGCAGGCGCAGGGAGGGAGAATTCACCCCTCCACTTT. It translates to CASSLAGAGRENSPLHF. This chain joins TRBV7-8 and TRBJ1-6, with D possibly being TRBD1 (5 bases). Germline CDR1 SGHVS, CDR2 FQNEAQ. Trimming shortened V by 0 bases and J by 7 bases, and 16 bases separated the two germline ends. This CDR3 comprises 17 residues.

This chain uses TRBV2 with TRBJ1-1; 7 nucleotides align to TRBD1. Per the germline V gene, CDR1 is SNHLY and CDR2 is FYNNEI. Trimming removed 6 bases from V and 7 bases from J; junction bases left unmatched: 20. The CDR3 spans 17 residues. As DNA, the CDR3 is TGTGCCAGCAGCGCAGTTTCTCCCGACAGGGTCAGAAGTGAAGCTTTCTTT. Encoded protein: CASSAVSPDRVRSEAFF.

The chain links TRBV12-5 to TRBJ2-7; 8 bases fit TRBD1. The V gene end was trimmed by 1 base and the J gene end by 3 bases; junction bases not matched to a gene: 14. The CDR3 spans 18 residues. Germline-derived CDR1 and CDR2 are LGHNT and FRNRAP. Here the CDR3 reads CASGLGRQGFRPFYEQYF. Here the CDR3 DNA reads TGTGCTAGTGGTTTGGGGAGACAGGGGTTCAGACCGTTCTACGAGCAGTACTTC.

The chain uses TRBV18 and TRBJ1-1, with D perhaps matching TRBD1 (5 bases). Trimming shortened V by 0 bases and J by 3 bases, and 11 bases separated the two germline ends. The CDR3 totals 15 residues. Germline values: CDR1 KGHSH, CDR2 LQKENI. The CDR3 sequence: CASSPPDSWDTEAFF. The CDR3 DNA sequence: TGTGCCAGCTCACCACCTGACAGTTGGGACACTGAAGCTTTCTTT.

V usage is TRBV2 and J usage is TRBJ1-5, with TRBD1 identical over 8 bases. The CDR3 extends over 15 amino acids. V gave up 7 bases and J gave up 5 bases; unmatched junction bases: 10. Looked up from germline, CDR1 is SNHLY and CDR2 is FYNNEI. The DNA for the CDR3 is TGTGCCAGCACCAGGACAGGGTACCTCGATCAGCCCCAGCATTTT. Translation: CASTRTGYLDQPQHF. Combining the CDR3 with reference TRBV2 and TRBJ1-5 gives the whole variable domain EPEVTQTPSHQVTQMGQEVILRCVPISNHLYFYWYRQILGQKVEFLVSFYNNEISEKSEIFDDQFSVERPDGSNFTLKIRSTKLEDSAMYFCASTRTGYLDQPQHFGDGTRLSIL.

The chain's CDR3 is CAWSQRSTEAFF. DNA of the CDR3: TGTGCCTGGAGCCAGAGGTCCACTGAAGCTTTCTTT. The chain employs TRBV30 and TRBJ1-1; D remains unclear. The CDR3 sequence is 12 residues long. The germline V gene encodes CDR1 GTSNPN and CDR2 SVGIG (reference sequence). V was clipped by 3 bases and J by 4 bases, with 9 bases between them.

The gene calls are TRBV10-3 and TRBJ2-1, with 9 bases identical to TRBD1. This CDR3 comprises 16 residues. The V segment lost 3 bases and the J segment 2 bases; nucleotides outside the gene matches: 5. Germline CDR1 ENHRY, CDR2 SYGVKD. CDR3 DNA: TGTGCCATCAGTGATCCCCGGGACAGGGCCTACAATGAGCAGTTCTTC. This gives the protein CAISDPRDRAYNEQFF.

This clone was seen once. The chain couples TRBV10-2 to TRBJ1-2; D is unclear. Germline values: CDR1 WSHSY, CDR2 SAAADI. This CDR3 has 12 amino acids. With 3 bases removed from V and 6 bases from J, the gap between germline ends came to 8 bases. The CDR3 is CASSERGNGYTF. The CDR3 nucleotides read TGCGCCAGCAGTGAACGGGGAAATGGCTACACCTTC.

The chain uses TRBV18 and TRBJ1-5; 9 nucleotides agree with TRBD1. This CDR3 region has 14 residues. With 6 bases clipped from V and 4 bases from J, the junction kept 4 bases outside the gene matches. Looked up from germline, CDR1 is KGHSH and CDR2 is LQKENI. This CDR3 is CASSTGTGNQPQHF. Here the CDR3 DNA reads TGTGCCAGCTCGACCGGGACAGGGAATCAGCCCCAGCATTTT.

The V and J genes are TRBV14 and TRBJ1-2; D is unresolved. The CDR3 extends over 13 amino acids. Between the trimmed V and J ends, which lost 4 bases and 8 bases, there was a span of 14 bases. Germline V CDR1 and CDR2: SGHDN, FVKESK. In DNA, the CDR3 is TGTGCCAGCAGCCTAGAGACTGACCCAGGCTACACCTTC. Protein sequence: CASSLETDPGYTF.

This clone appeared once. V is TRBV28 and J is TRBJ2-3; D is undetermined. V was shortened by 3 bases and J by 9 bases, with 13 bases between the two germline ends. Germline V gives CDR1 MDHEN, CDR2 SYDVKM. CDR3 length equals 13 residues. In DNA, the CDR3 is TGTGCCAGCAGTTTCCGACTTCCCAAAACGCAGTATTTT. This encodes CASSFRLPKTQYF.

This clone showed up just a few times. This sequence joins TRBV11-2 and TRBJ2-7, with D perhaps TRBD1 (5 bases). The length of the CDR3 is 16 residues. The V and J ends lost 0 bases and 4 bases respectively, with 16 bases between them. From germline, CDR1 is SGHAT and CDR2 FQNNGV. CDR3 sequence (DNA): TGTGCCAGCAGCTTAGACGGCGCCTTATCAGGGTACGAGCAGTACTTC. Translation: CASSLDGALSGYEQYF. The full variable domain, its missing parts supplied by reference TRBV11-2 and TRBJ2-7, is EAGVAQSPRYKIIEKRQSVAFWCNPISGHATLYWYQQILGQGPKLLIQFQNNGVVDDSQLPKDRFSAERLKGVDSTLKIQPAKLEDSAVYLCASSLDGALSGYEQYFGPGTRLTVT.

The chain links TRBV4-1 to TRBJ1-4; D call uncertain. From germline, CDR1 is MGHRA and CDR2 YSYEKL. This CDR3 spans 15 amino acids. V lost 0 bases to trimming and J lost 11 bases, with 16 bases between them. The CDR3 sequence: CASSQESRVRPKLFF. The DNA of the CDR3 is TGCGCCAGCAGCCAAGAATCGAGGGTCAGGCCCAAACTGTTTTTT.